The 14 T cell receptor beta chains below come from one sample, sequenced in a study of blood T cell repertoires in COVID-19. The assay was immunoSEQ multiplex PCR, and TCRdb's table has in-frame clones only and misses some. This table holds around 200,000 clones, around nine tenths found once. Sequenced: peripheral blood. The receptors shown here come from a man in his sixties who had recovered from COVID-19.

The chain combines TRBV15 with TRBJ1-2; 7 bases agree with TRBD1. CDR3 size: 15 residues. The junction had 9 bases not matched to a gene; V was cut back by 7 bases and J by 1 base. Germline V gives CDR1 LNHNV, CDR2 YYDKDF (reference sequence). The CDR3 here is CATNPQGQYNYGYTF. CDR3 DNA sequence: TGTGCCACCAATCCACAGGGGCAGTATAACTATGGCTACACCTTC. Complete variable domain (other parts from reference TRBV15 and TRBJ1-2): DAMVIQNPRYQVTQFGKPVTLSCSQTLNHNVMYWYQQKSSQAPKLLFHYYDKDFNNEADTPDNFQSRRPNTSFCFLDIRSPGLGDTAMYLCATNPQGQYNYGYTFGSGTRLTVV.

V usage is TRBV5-1 and J usage is TRBJ1-1, with D possibly being TRBD1 (6 bases). CDR1 SGHRS and CDR2 YFSETQ come from the germline V gene. The V and J ends lost 2 bases and 1 base respectively, with 18 bases between them. There are 17 residues in the CDR3. The CDR3 DNA is TGCGCCAGCAGCTTACGAACCCTAACAGGGACGAACACTGAAGCTTTCTTT. Its protein product is CASSLRTLTGTNTEAFF.

The chain combines TRBV18 with TRBJ1-3; 7 nucleotides match TRBD1. CDR3 length: 15 amino acids. J lost 0 bases, V lost 5 bases, and 4 bases had no gene match. The germline CDR1 and CDR2 sequences are KGHSH and LQKENI. The CDR3 sequence: CASSSGQSSGNTIYF. In DNA, the CDR3 is TGTGCCAGCTCATCGGGACAGAGCTCTGGAAACACCATATATTTT. The entire variable domain, with the rest obtained from reference TRBV18 and TRBJ1-3, is as follows: NAGVMQNPRHLVRRRGQEARLRCSPMKGHSHVYWYRQLPEEGLKFMVYLQKENIIDESGMPKERFSAEFPKEGPSILRIQQVVRGDSAAYFCASSSGQSSGNTIYFGEGSWLTVV.

The V and J genes are TRBV2 and TRBJ1-5; D perhaps matches TRBD1 (5 bases). There are 14 residues in the CDR3. The V end lost 4 bases, the J end lost 4 bases, and 11 bases lay between the germline ends. Germline loops: CDR1 SNHLY, CDR2 FYNNEI. The CDR3 loop is CASSGQGGNQPQHF. The CDR3 DNA reads TGTGCCAGCAGTGGGCAGGGTGGTAATCAGCCCCAGCATTTT.

The chain carries TRBV12-3 or TRBV12-4 and TRBJ1-2, with TRBD1 as a possible D gene (6 bases). V dropped 5 bases and J dropped 4 bases, with 11 bases sitting between them. This CDR3 comprises 13 residues. The CDR3 DNA follows: TGTGCCAGCAGTAGGGACAATAGCTATGGCTACACCTTC. Translating gives CASSRDNSYGYTF.

V gene TRBV5-1 combines with J gene TRBJ2-2; no reliable D call. V lost 6 bases to trimming and J lost 2 bases, with 14 bases between them. The germline gives CDR1 SGHRS, CDR2 YFSETQ. The CDR3 is 15 residues long. The CDR3 protein is CASNPSTYNTGELFF. The CDR3 DNA follows: TGCGCCAGCAACCCTTCGACTTACAACACCGGGGAGCTGTTTTTT.

The chain couples TRBV14 to TRBJ1-2; the D is unclear. V was cut by 8 bases and J by 5 bases, with 15 bases left in between. Germline-derived CDR1 and CDR2 are SGHDN and FVKESK. The CDR3 is 13 residues long. DNA for the CDR3: TGTGCCAGCGCAACAGATCTTCAGTATGGCTACACCTTC. It translates to CASATDLQYGYTF.

The CDR3 nucleotides are TGTGCCAGCAAAGCGGGAGCCGGTGAGACCCAGTACTTC. It yields the protein CASKAGAGETQYF. This chain connects TRBV7-9 to TRBJ2-5; TRBD2 aligns across 8 bases. The CDR3 covers 13 residues. Per germline, CDR1 SEHNR and CDR2 FQNEAQ (reference sequence). Trimming took 7 bases from V and 5 from J; bases not matched to a gene: 6. Based on the CDR3 plus reference TRBV7-9 and TRBJ2-5, the full variable domain is DTGVSQNPRHKITKRGQNVTFRCDPISEHNRLYWYRQTLGQGPEFLTYFQNEAQLEKSRLLSDRFSAERPKGSFSTLEIQRTEQGDSAMYLCASKAGAGETQYFGPGTRLLVL.

This clone has just a few counts. The V call is TRBV6-2 or TRBV6-3, the J call TRBJ2-7; D may be TRBD1 (6 bases). The CDR3 sequence is 14 residues long. Trimming removed 0 bases from V and 9 bases from J, with 15 bases in between. Germline loops: CDR1 MNHEY, CDR2 SVGEGT. CDR3 region: CASSYSGRGELQYF. Written as DNA, the CDR3 is TGTGCCAGCAGTTACTCGGGCAGGGGAGAATTGCAGTACTTC.

The rearrangement uses TRBV30 and TRBJ1-1, with D perhaps matching TRBD1 (5 bases). V lost 0 bases and J lost 1, with 6 bases in between. The CDR3 contains 13 residues. Per germline, CDR1 GTSNPN and CDR2 SVGIG (reference sequence). CDR3 in amino acids: CAWSVGPNTEAFF. The DNA of the CDR3 is TGTGCCTGGAGTGTGGGGCCGAACACTGAAGCTTTCTTT.

The V call is TRBV27, the J call TRBJ1-2; D unresolved. Germline CDR1 is MNHEY and CDR2 is SMNVEV (reference sequence). This CDR3 contains 13 residues. V was trimmed by 5 bases and J by 3 bases, leaving 10 bases between them. The CDR3 protein is CASSKARDYGYTF. In DNA form, the CDR3 reads TGTGCCAGCAGTAAAGCCCGGGACTATGGCTACACCTTC.

The chain carries TRBV11-1 and TRBJ2-7; 7 nucleotides match TRBD1. CDR1 SGHAT and CDR2 FQDESV come from the germline V gene (reference sequence). The CDR3 is 15 amino acids. The V and J ends lost 5 bases and 0 bases, in that order; junction bases with no gene match: 7. Here the CDR3 DNA reads TGTGCCAGCAGCCTAGACAGGGCCAACTCCTACGAGCAGTACTTC. Translation: CASSLDRANSYEQYF.

V and J are TRBV7-3 and TRBJ2-2, with a tentative D call TRBD2 (6 bases). Trimming removed 5 bases from V and 0 bases from J, with 13 bases in between. Germline V CDR1 and CDR2: SGHTA, FQGTGA. CDR3 size: 16 residues. The DNA for the CDR3 is TGTGCCAGCAGCCCTTTTGGGGGGTCGAACACCGGGGAGCTGTTTTTT. This gives the protein CASSPFGGSNTGELFF.

This sequence joins TRBV19 and TRBJ1-2; the D is unclear. Trimming removed 5 bases from V and 5 bases from J, with 12 bases in between. There are 13 residues in the CDR3. Germline CDR1 LNHDA, CDR2 SQIVND (reference sequence). The CDR3 DNA sequence: TGTGCCAGTAGTCCTACCCGGGATTATGGCTACACCTTC. Protein sequence: CASSPTRDYGYTF.